The T cell receptor beta chain under discussion was sequenced for a study of OX40 agonist ivuxolimab in advanced cancers. Study background: Patients received intravenous ivuxolimab every 2 weeks at 0.01 to 10 mg/kg.

TCRdb's copy holds only in-frame clones and misses some; the assay was immunoSEQ multiplex PCR. This table holds approximately 26,000 clones, about 88% found once. As to this clone: Its antigen remains unknown.

V was shortened by 0 bases and J by 4 bases, with 15 bases between the two germline ends. Looked up from germline, CDR1 is MGHRA and CDR2 is YSYEKL. The CDR3 runs 16 residues. Study-level results: Partial responders receiving 0.1-3.0 mg/kg showed among the lowest clonal expansion. Specificity for antigen went undetermined in the expanded peripheral T cells.

The specimen was CD4+ or CD8+ T cells sorted from blood, collected in a trial of the OX40 agonist ivuxolimab. The J gene is TRBJ1-1, the V gene TRBV4-1, with D maybe TRBD1 (6 bases). This TCR came from an adult with an advanced solid tumor such as melanoma, head and neck, liver or kidney cancer. As DNA, the CDR3 is TGCGCCAGCAGCCAAGACCCCACAGGGTCTTCCACTGAAGCTTTCTTT. This codes for CASSQDPTGSSTEAFF.